The clone carrying this T cell receptor beta chain was found once. Its antigen is unknown. Patients with autoimmune history or systemic immunosuppression were excluded. Sampled blood was obtained at baseline, cycle 4 day 1, and cycle 7 day 1. Germline V CDR1 and CDR2: SGHRS, YFSETQ. With V trimmed by 4 bases and J by 4 bases, 7 bases remained unmatched. The CDR3 has 14 amino acids. Data came from immunoSEQ multiplex PCR; TCRdb stores just in-frame clones and leaves some out. The table records about 58,000 clones, 75% to 90% of them present only once. The sample is drawn from a study of OX40 agonist ivuxolimab in advanced cancers. Whole-study findings and limits: There were also nonresponders showing low normalized T-cell clonal expansion.

This clonotype originated in an adult with an advanced solid tumor such as melanoma, head and neck, liver or kidney cancer. V and J are TRBV5-1 and TRBJ2-5, with 7 bases identical to TRBD1. The starting material was CD4+ or CD8+ T cells sorted from blood, obtained in a trial of the OX40 agonist ivuxolimab. CDR3 sequence: CASSLPQGLETQYF. The CDR3 DNA reads as TGCGCCAGCAGCCTACCACAGGGGTTAGAGACCCAGTACTTC. Based on the CDR3 plus reference TRBV5-1 and TRBJ2-5, the full variable domain is KAGVTQTPRYLIKTRGQQVTLSCSPISGHRSVSWYQQTPGQGLQFLFEYFSETQRNKGNFPGRFSGRQFSNSRSEMNVSTLELGDSALYLCASSLPQGLETQYFGPGTRLLVL.